This TCR delta chain emerged from a study of γδ T cells in repeated Plasmodium falciparum infection. Germline V gene data show CDR1 as GEAIGNYY and CDR2 as EKD. V lost 2 bases, J lost 2 bases, and 20 bases stayed unmatched. The CDR3 runs to 21 residues. Whole-study results and caveats: Vdelta2-negative gammadelta repertoires appeared less diverse and less shared in Malian than Australian children.

This clone was counted ten times or more. As yet, its antigen is unknown. Flow sorting of PBMC yielded separate Vgamma9/Vdelta2+ and Vdelta2-negative gammadelta T cell populations for bulk repertoire analysis. TCRdb re-processed the multiplex PCR reads via CATT. The sample includes approximately 90,000 delta-chain clones, 0.75% to 1% of them seen just once. This sequence joins TRDV2 and TRDJ1; 12 positions match TRDD3. Sequencing used gamma-delta T cells from blood. The sequence was obtained from a pool of human donors (malaria-infected and uninfected, not separated). The CDR3 DNA follows: TGTGCCTGTGACAAACCCCCAAAGTACTGGGGGATACCCCCAGGAACCGATAAACTCATCTTT. Translating gives CACDKPPKYWGIPPGTDKLIF.